This record looks at one T cell receptor beta chain sequence and its context. Its matching antigen is unknown. This entry belongs to a study of PD-1 blockade in classical Hodgkin lymphoma. General study findings and limits: Significant TCR diversity gains by C4D1 occurred in CD4+ but not CD8+ cells. The causes of the repertoire differences, possibly disease activity or prior therapy, remain undefined.

Here immunoSEQ multiplex PCR was the method, and the copy in TCRdb shows in-frame clones only, minus some. The data show approximately 30,000 clones, roughly 78% seen once. Time point reported: cycle 4 day 1 (C4D1), after 5 to 7 weeks of nivolumab. All patients relapsed after autologous stem cell transplantation, and brentuximab vedotin exposure varied. Trimming cost V 6 bases and J 2 bases, with 7 bases left between them. The CDR3 sequence is 12 residues long. Germline lookup yields CDR1 LNHDA and CDR2 SQIVND (reference sequence). Here the sequenced sample was peripheral blood mononuclear cells (PBMCs), taken before the fourth cycle of nivolumab. The chain couples TRBV19 to TRBJ2-5; D possibly corresponds to TRBD2 (6 bases). The origin of this receptor is a human donor with classical Hodgkin lymphoma. The CDR3 here is CASRGGQETQYF. Written as DNA, the CDR3 is TGTGCCAGTAGGGGGGGACAAGAGACCCAGTACTTC.